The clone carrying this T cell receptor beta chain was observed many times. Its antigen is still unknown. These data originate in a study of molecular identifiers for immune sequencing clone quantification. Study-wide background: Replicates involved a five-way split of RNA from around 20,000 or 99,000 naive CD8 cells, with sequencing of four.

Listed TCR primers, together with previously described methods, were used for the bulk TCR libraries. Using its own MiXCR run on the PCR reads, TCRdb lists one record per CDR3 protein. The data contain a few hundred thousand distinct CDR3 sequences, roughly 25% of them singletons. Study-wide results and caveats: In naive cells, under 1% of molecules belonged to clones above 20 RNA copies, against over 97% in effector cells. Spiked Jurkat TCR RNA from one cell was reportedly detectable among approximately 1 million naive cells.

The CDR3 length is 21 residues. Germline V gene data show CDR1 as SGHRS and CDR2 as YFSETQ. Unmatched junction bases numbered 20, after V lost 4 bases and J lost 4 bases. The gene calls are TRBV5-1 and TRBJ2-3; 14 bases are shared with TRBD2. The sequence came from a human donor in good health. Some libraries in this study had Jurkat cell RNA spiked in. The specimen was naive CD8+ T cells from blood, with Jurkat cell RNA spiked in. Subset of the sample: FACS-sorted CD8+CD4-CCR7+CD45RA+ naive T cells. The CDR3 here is CASSPEPGLAGAIIIPDTQYF. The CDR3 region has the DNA TGCGCCAGCAGCCCGGAACCGGGACTAGCGGGAGCGATCATCATCCCAGATACGCAGTATTTT.